The clone carrying this TCR beta chain was seen only once. This sample was taken from a study of glioma-infiltrating T cells. TCR alpha and beta CDR3 regions were amplified from RNA using iRepertoire nested multiplex PCR. TCRdb processed the multiplex PCR reads anew with MiXCR; each CDR3 protein has one entry. The sample includes 100,000 to 150,000 distinct CDR3 sequences, around a quarter seen only once; the top ten take 25% to 30%. The TCR comes from a human donor with low-grade glioma or glioblastoma, undergoing nonglioma brain surgery, or in good health (not recorded which). Sequencing used glioma tissue, nonneoplastic brain tissue, or PBMCs (not recorded which).

DNA for the CDR3: TGTGCCAGCACCCGTCGGGGGGGCACAGATACGCAGTATTTT. This gives the protein CASTRRGGTDTQYF. The chain is built from TRBV3-1 and TRBJ2-3; TRBD2 matches at 7 bases. The germline gives CDR1 LGHDT, CDR2 YNNKEL (reference sequence). The CDR3 spans 14 residues. The V gene end was trimmed by 7 bases and the J gene end by 1 base; junction bases not matched to a gene: 5.